One sample yielded the 15 T cell receptor beta chains listed below, sequenced in a study of identifying expanded T cells in peripheral blood. TCRdb's table, derived via immunoSEQ multiplex PCR, lists solely in-frame clones and lacks some. The table has 50,000 to 75,000 clones, around 87% seen once; the top ten hold 4.7%. Material: blood. Receptors were obtained from a person between 18 and 75 years old in good health.

The chain recombines TRBV11-2 with TRBJ1-4; D unclear. V lost 5 bases and J 8 bases, leaving 6 bases between the germline ends. Per germline, CDR1 SGHAT and CDR2 FQNNGV. The CDR3 has 11 amino acids. CDR3 sequence reads: CASSLEEKLFF. In DNA form, the CDR3 reads TGTGCCAGCAGCCTGGAGGAAAAACTGTTTTTT.

The J gene is TRBJ2-7, the V gene TRBV9; D unresolved. The CDR3 spans 17 residues. The V and J ends lost 0 bases and 0 bases respectively, with 16 bases between them. CDR1 and CDR2 (germline): SGDLS, YYNGEE. CDR3 nucleotides: TGTGCCAGCAGCGTAGGGACGAGCGACAAGTTCTCCTACGAGCAGTACTTC. Amino acids: CASSVGTSDKFSYEQYF.

The J gene is TRBJ2-3, the V gene TRBV6-6, with a weak D call TRBD2 (6 bases). From germline, CDR1 is MNHNY and CDR2 SVGAGI (reference sequence). Trimming took 6 bases from V and 4 from J, leaving 14 bases between them. The CDR3 is 14 residues long. CDR3 protein: CASSDGGGADTQYF. In nucleotides, the CDR3 is TGTGCCAGCAGCGACGGGGGAGGCGCAGATACGCAGTATTTT.

The V call is TRBV5-1, the J call TRBJ2-5; 8 nucleotides align to TRBD1. Trimming took 4 bases from V and 5 from J; bases not matched to a gene: 4. CDR1 is SGHRS, CDR2 YFSETQ, per germline. The CDR3 loop spans 13 amino acids. Here the CDR3 DNA reads TGCGCCAGCAGCGAGGACAGGGCTGAGACCCAGTACTTC. Translation gives CASSEDRAETQYF.

The chain uses TRBV7-6 and TRBJ2-2; TRBD2 aligns across 11 bases. CDR1 is SGHVS, CDR2 FNYEAQ, per germline. The CDR3 loop spans 19 amino acids. Unmatched junction bases numbered 9, after V lost 1 base and J lost 2 bases. The CDR3 loop reads CASSLGLAGGTLNTGELFF. The CDR3 region has the DNA TGTGCCAGCAGCTTAGGGCTAGCGGGGGGAACATTAAACACCGGGGAGCTGTTTTTT.

This sequence joins TRBV7-2 and TRBJ2-7; D possibly matches TRBD1 or TRBD2 (5 bases each). The CDR3 is 14 residues long. The germline CDR1 and CDR2 sequences are SGHTA and FQGNSA. Trimming left V 5 bases short and J 6 bases short, with 17 bases between. CDR3 sequence (DNA): TGTGCCAGCAGCACGCCGGGACCGGCACGCGAGCAGTACTTC. It specifies CASSTPGPAREQYF.

The chain recombines TRBV19 with TRBJ1-1; D remains ambiguous. Trimming pared 6 bases from V and 1 base from J, leaving 9 bases between. CDR1 is LNHDA, CDR2 SQIVND, per germline (reference sequence). The CDR3 spans 13 residues. CDR3 loop: CASRVKPNTEAFF. For the CDR3, the DNA is TGTGCCAGTAGGGTGAAGCCGAACACTGAAGCTTTCTTT.

V is TRBV7-8 and J is TRBJ2-7; a weak D match, TRBD2 (6 bases). This CDR3 comprises 15 residues. Germline-derived CDR1 and CDR2 are SGHVS and FQNEAQ. The germline V and J ends were trimmed by 0 bases and 2 bases, with 11 bases remaining between them. DNA of the CDR3: TGTGCCAGCAGCTTAGCGGGGGGTTACCCCTACGAGCAGTACTTC. Translated: CASSLAGGYPYEQYF.

This clone was found a few times. The chain has TRBV6-1 and TRBJ1-6; TRBD1 matches at 8 bases. This CDR3 contains 14 residues. CDR1 and CDR2 (germline): MNHNS, SASEGT. Unmatched junction bases numbered 12, after V lost 5 bases and J lost 15 bases. CDR3 DNA sequence: TGTGCCAGCAGTCCGGGACAGGTGCTAATAGGCCTCCACTTT. This translates into CASSPGQVLIGLHF.

J is TRBJ2-6 and V is TRBV4-2, with a weak D call TRBD2 (5 bases). CDR3 size: 16 residues. Deletions cut 7 bases from V and 0 bases from J, with 13 bases between. Germline CDR1 and CDR2: LGHNA and YNFKEQ. For the CDR3, the DNA is TGTGCCAGCACTTTCGGGGAGAGCTCTGGGGCCAACGTCCTGACTTTC. Its protein product is CASTFGESSGANVLTF.

The chain recombines TRBV7-2 with TRBJ2-6, with D possibly TRBD1 on 6 matching bases. This CDR3 contains 15 residues. Trimming left V 5 bases short and J 2 bases short, with 10 bases between. Germline CDR1 reads SGHTA; CDR2 reads FQGNSA. CDR3 DNA: TGTGCCAGCAGCCCCTGGACAGCTGGGGCCAACGTCCTGACTTTC. It translates to CASSPWTAGANVLTF.

V and J are TRBV7-2 and TRBJ1-2, with TRBD1 identical over 11 bases. The germline gives CDR1 SGHTA, CDR2 FQGNSA. J gave up 8 bases and V 1 base, and 12 bases lay outside the gene matches. This CDR3 comprises 17 residues. The CDR3 spells CASSLVTGTGGRGGYTF. As DNA, the CDR3 is TGTGCCAGCAGCTTAGTCACCGGGACAGGGGGACGAGGGGGCTACACCTTC.

This clone was seen just once. The V gene is TRBV27, the J gene TRBJ1-4; TRBD1 matches at 10 bases. The length of the CDR3 is 14 residues. With 7 bases clipped from V and 7 bases from J, the junction kept 6 bases outside the gene matches. Germline assignment: CDR1 MNHEY and CDR2 SMNVEV (reference sequence). The CDR3 here is CASTRTGGVEKLFF. Written as DNA, the CDR3 is TGTGCCAGCACCCGGACAGGGGGGGTTGAAAAACTGTTTTTT.

CDR3 DNA sequence: TGTGCCAGCTCACGAGACAGGGGGCCATCGACTGGAAACACCATATATTTT. It translates to CASSRDRGPSTGNTIYF. This rearrangement joins TRBV18 to TRBJ1-3, with 10 bases that match TRBD1. This CDR3 region has 17 residues. Per germline, CDR1 KGHSH and CDR2 LQKENI. V gave up 4 bases and J gave up 2 bases; unmatched junction bases: 8.

This clone was seen a single time. The J gene is TRBJ1-3, the V gene TRBV7-6, with D hard to call. The V gene's germline CDR1 is SGHVS and CDR2 FNYEAQ. The CDR3 sequence is 18 residues long. Trimming took off 1 base at V and 0 bases at J, with 16 bases between the two ends. The CDR3 spells CASSLDSALARSGNTIYF. CDR3 sequence (DNA): TGTGCCAGCAGCTTAGATTCGGCCTTAGCCCGCTCTGGAAACACCATATATTTT.